This TCR beta chain was observed in a study of CD8+CD57+ T cells in acquired aplastic anemia. Findings and caveats of the study: Found in both controls and patients were twenty-nine CD8+ CDR3 sequences.

This clonotype was found many times. The antigen remains unidentified. The template for TCR beta VDJ and CDR3 sequence profiling was genomic DNA. One entry per CDR3 protein, called by TCRdb with MiXCR from the reads. Here the sample spans 50,000 or so distinct CDR3 sequences, roughly three fifths being singletons. CD8+CD57+ cell expansion had been shown by flow cytometry in patients chosen for sequencing. By the time of blood sampling, patients had still received no therapy. Trimming took 2 bases from V and 0 from J, leaving 5 bases between them. Germline lookup yields CDR1 MNHEY and CDR2 SMNVEV (reference sequence). The CDR3 loop spans 13 amino acids.

This chain connects TRBV27 to TRBJ2-7, with D hard to call. The sample consisted of sorted CD4+, CD8+, or CD8+CD57+ T cells (not recorded which) from PBMCs. The sequence came from a human donor with aplastic anemia. The CDR3 nucleotides are TGTGCCAGCAGTTTAACAAGCTCCTACGAGCAGTACTTC. Translated: CASSLTSSYEQYF.